This TCR beta chain derives from a study of blood T cells in healthy people across ages. Primers used in a second PCR of roughly 7 to 11 cycles were a sample-barcoded 5' primer and a J-beta primer mix. Using its own MiXCR run on the 5' RACE reads, TCRdb lists one record per CDR3 protein. The sample has more than 650,000 distinct CDR3 sequences; approximately 53% are singletons. This receptor was identified in a man older than 75 in good health. Sequencing was done on a sample of blood.

The CDR3 DNA is TGCGCCAGCAGCTTGGGGGCACTGTTAACTGAAGCTTTCTTT. Its protein is CASSLGALLTEAFF. The gene calls are TRBV5-1 and TRBJ1-1; D unresolved. CDR1 is SGHRS and CDR2 is YFSETQ in the germline V gene. The CDR3 sequence is 14 residues long. With 0 bases removed from V and 5 bases from J, the gap between germline ends came to 11 bases.